This T cell receptor beta chain was recorded in a study of blood T cells in healthy people across ages (dated by TCRdb to the mid-2010s). At the level of the whole study: In model experiments, template switching captured about one uniquely barcoded TCR beta cDNA molecule for every two T cells. Two additional independent replicas of 1 million unique cDNA reads from the same blood draw were analyzed for two donors (one aged 18 to 30 and one aged 80 or older). Four age groups were formed from the donors: young (average about 17 years), middle-aged (approximately 41), aged (around 62) and long-lived (approximately 78). To avoid experimental bias, donors of different ages were distributed randomly across sequencing lanes. To track age-related changes in TCR beta repertoire diversity, the study relied on deep sequencing normalized with unique cDNA molecular identifiers. General study outcomes and caveats: Estimates of total diversity based on one million sequenced T cells were regarded as lower bounds and as underestimates. Since profiling was done on bulk unsorted PBMCs, naive and antigen-experienced compartments could not be conclusively compared. As age increased, observed TCR beta diversity per million T cells dropped in a roughly linear way, and a significant reduction was already evident by age around 41. Compared with the aged group, the long-lived group had more naive CD4+ T cells, fewer expanded clones and increased TCR diversity, a pattern suggesting age selection. The CMV infection status of donors was not known, potentially confounding age-related changes in expanded clonotypes. A strong correlation was found between observed TCR beta diversity and the percentage of naive T cells measured by flow cytometry.

Systemically healthy Caucasian individuals from Russia, about 38 in total and aged about 6 to 95 years, were included as donors. Each donor gave roughly 9 milliliters of peripheral blood, drawn into EDTA-treated Vacutainer tubes. Ficoll-Paque density-gradient centrifugation was used to isolate PBMCs, with at least 7 million per sample. Total RNA was extracted from PBMCs with Trizol reagent, with at least 5.5 micrograms obtained per sample. Naive CD45RAhigh/CD27high T cell percentages were measured by flow cytometry on a PBMC aliquot from every donor. Inclusive of the bounding cysteine and phenylalanine, the CDR3 is 14 residues long. Of all the DNA, just the CDR3 is kept, 42 bases in frame from base 1. V is trimmed back by 6 bases and J by 6 bases, and the junction contains 4 bases that no gene match accounts for. CDR1 and CDR2, per the germline V gene, are MNHEY and SVGEGT. The library was made by 5' RACE. Instrument used: Illumina HiSeq 2500. The second PCR ran for about 6 to 12 cycles and used a J-beta primer mix along with a sample-barcoded 5' primer. A template-switch 5' adaptor carrying 12 random nucleotides introduced a unique molecular identifier onto each TCR beta cDNA molecule. At least 2.5 million CDR3-containing paired-end reads were obtained from each sample. All of the RNA was converted into first-strand cDNA using the Mint cDNA synthesis kit, with a TRBC-specific oligonucleotide serving as the primer. All cDNA was treated with uracil-DNA glycosylase and then went through a first 18-cycle PCR with the universal primers M1SS and BC2_uni_R. The original methods were these. For normalization, 1 million high-quality reads were randomly selected from each sample, with every read carrying a distinct molecular identifier. Reads sharing molecular identifiers were discarded rather than binned into consensus sequences. CDR3 identification, clonotype clustering and error correction used MiTCR with a Q25 quality threshold and the strictest error-elimination algorithm. A nonparametric unseen species model using Euler transformation provided a lower-bound estimate of total TCR beta diversity. TCRdb applied fastp at Q25 and MiXCR to the public reads, then kept only in-frame beta chains. One record per CDR3 amino acid sequence lists the most common genes and DNA. TCRdb, rather than the study authors, made the V and J calls. The sample table holds 700,000 or so distinct CDR3 sequences, of which roughly 43% were seen once. 25% to 35% of the sample is in the top ten clones.

This clonotype has more than one count but fewer than ten. Its antigen remains undetermined. One base away there is no much larger clone; base qualities are not given. The material sequenced was blood. The sequence joins TRBV6-2 or TRBV6-3 to TRBJ2-7, and 14 junctional nucleotides match TRBD2. This receptor was obtained from a man of 80 years or more in good health. The DNA is TGTGCCAGCAGCCCGGGACTAGCGGGAGTCGAGCAGTACTTC. Its translation is CASSPGLAGVEQYF.